These 18 T cell receptor beta chains share one sample of origin, sequenced in a study of blood T cell repertoires in COVID-19. Repertoires were generated with immunoSEQ multiplex PCR, while TCRdb's copy carries only in-frame clones and drops some. The sample yields 110,000 to 150,000 clones, 88% seen once. The sample taken for sequencing was peripheral blood. The receptors derive from a man between 65 and 85 years old with acute or convalescent COVID-19.

This sequence joins TRBV6-5 and TRBJ2-2, with TRBD1 matching 7 bases. Germline V gene sequence: CDR1 MNHEY, CDR2 SVGAGI. This CDR3 has 14 residues. J lost 5 bases, V lost 6 bases, and 6 bases had no gene match. CDR3 loop: CASSLDRETGELFF. CDR3 nucleotide sequence: TGTGCCAGCAGCCTCGACAGGGAAACCGGGGAGCTGTTTTTT.

The V gene is TRBV5-6, the J gene TRBJ2-5, with a possible D match to TRBD2 (7 bases). Deletions cut 1 base from V and 2 bases from J, with 15 bases between. The CDR3 is 16 amino acids. Germline CDR1 is SGHDT and CDR2 is YYEEEE. CDR3 DNA sequence: TGTGCCAGCAGCTTGTACGGGGGGCCAAAACAAGAGACCCAGTACTTC. Its protein is CASSLYGGPKQETQYF.

J is TRBJ2-7 and V is TRBV14; D gene uncertain. The CDR3 has 11 residues. V gave up 3 bases and J gave up 5 bases, with 5 bases separating them. Germline loops: CDR1 SGHDN, CDR2 FVKESK. CDR3 amino acids: CASSHLDEQYF. The DNA for the CDR3 is TGTGCCAGCAGCCATCTAGACGAGCAGTACTTC. The whole variable domain, filled in from reference TRBV14 and TRBJ2-7, reads EAGVTQFPSHSVIEKGQTVTLRCDPISGHDNLYWYRRVMGKEIKFLLHFVKESKQDESGMPNNRFLAERTGGTYSTLKVQPAELEDSGVYFCASSHLDEQYFGPGTRLTVT.

The chain joins TRBV6-5 to TRBJ2-5, with 9 bases aligning to TRBD1. With V trimmed by 0 bases and J by 5 bases, 7 bases remained unmatched. This CDR3 has 16 residues. Germline CDR1 and CDR2: MNHEY and SVGAGI. The CDR3 loop reads CASSYSGTGTFETQYF. In DNA form, the CDR3 reads TGTGCCAGCAGTTACTCCGGGACAGGGACTTTCGAGACCCAGTACTTC.

The genes are TRBV6-5 and TRBJ2-7; TRBD1 agrees at 8 bases. Germline-derived CDR1 and CDR2 are MNHEY and SVGAGI. V was clipped by 7 bases and J by 0 bases; unmatched bases: 8. The CDR3 contains 15 residues. The CDR3 DNA reads TGTGCCAGCAACCCGGGCCAGGGGGCCTCCTACGAGCAGTACTTC. Protein: CASNPGQGASYEQYF.

V gene TRBV19 combines with J gene TRBJ2-7; no firm D call. The V gene lost 6 bases and the J gene lost 2 bases, with 14 bases spanning the gap. Germline CDR1 LNHDA, CDR2 SQIVND (reference sequence). This CDR3 contains 14 residues. DNA for the CDR3: TGTGCCAGTAGCCCCTCCCTCAGGCCCTACGAGCAGTACTTC. Residues: CASSPSLRPYEQYF.

This chain joins TRBV23-1 and TRBJ2-2, with D hard to call. TRBV23-1 is flagged as an ORF with uncertain function. V was pared by 0 bases and J by 1 base, with 6 bases between. The CDR3 has 15 amino acids. CDR3 sequence: CASSQSTENTGELFF. Written as DNA, the CDR3 is TGCGCCAGCAGTCAATCTACAGAGAACACCGGGGAGCTGTTTTTT.

The chain joins TRBV5-1 to TRBJ2-3; 12 bases are shared with TRBD1. Germline V CDR1 and CDR2: SGHRS, YFSETQ. This CDR3 is built from 17 residues. Germline trimming cut 3 bases from V and 0 bases from J; bases unmatched to any gene: 5. The CDR3 is CASSWDRGRGSTDTQYF. CDR3 nucleotides: TGCGCCAGCAGCTGGGACAGGGGGCGAGGTAGCACAGATACGCAGTATTTT.

The chain carries TRBV28 and TRBJ2-5, with a tentative D call TRBD1 (6 bases). The germline CDR1 and CDR2 sequences are MDHEN and SYDVKM. The ends were cut back, 4 bases at V and 5 bases at J, with 14 bases in the middle. CDR3 size: 14 residues. CDR3 in DNA: TGTGCCAGCAGTTCCCACACAGGGTCGGAGACCCAGTACTTC. Its protein product is CASSSHTGSETQYF.

In this sample, this clone turned up once. The chain recombines TRBV5-1 with TRBJ2-4; 8 bases line up with TRBD2. Germline CDR1 SGHRS, CDR2 YFSETQ. The V segment lost 1 base and the J segment 1 base; nucleotides outside the gene matches: 1. This CDR3 spans 15 amino acids. DNA of the CDR3: TGCGCCAGCAGCTTGACTAGCGGCGCCAAAAACATTCAGTACTTC. It specifies CASSLTSGAKNIQYF. Using reference TRBV5-1 and TRBJ2-4 for the parts outside the CDR3, the full variable domain is KAGVTQTPRYLIKTRGQQVTLSCSPISGHRSVSWYQQTPGQGLQFLFEYFSETQRNKGNFPGRFSGRQFSNSRSEMNVSTLELGDSALYLCASSLTSGAKNIQYFGAGTRLSVL.

This rearrangement joins TRBV24-1 to TRBJ1-5, with TRBD1 identical over 7 bases. Germline V gene sequence: CDR1 KGHDR, CDR2 SFDVKD. This CDR3 has 14 amino acids. With 8 bases clipped from V and 3 bases from J, the junction kept 6 bases outside the gene matches. The CDR3 reads CATTTGTVNQPQHF. The CDR3 coding sequence is TGTGCCACCACTACCGGGACAGTCAATCAGCCCCAGCATTTT.

Only one count was recorded for this clone. V is TRBV24-1 and J is TRBJ2-1; TRBD1 matches at 7 bases. The ends lost 2 bases at V and 10 bases at J; junction bases unmatched: 7. Germline lookup yields CDR1 KGHDR and CDR2 SFDVKD. The CDR3 contains 14 residues. The CDR3 is CATSDWGTGVEQFF. DNA for the CDR3: TGTGCCACCAGTGATTGGGGAACAGGGGTCGAGCAGTTCTTC.

The chain employs TRBV24-1 and TRBJ2-7; 13 nucleotides align to TRBD2. Looked up from germline, CDR1 is KGHDR and CDR2 is SFDVKD. The J segment lost 5 bases and the V segment lost 2 bases, leaving 8 bases of the junction unmatched. The CDR3 is 17 amino acids. The DNA for the CDR3 is TGTGCCACCAGTGATTCCATTGGACTAGCGGGAGTCAACGAGCAGTACTTC. Its translation is CATSDSIGLAGVNEQYF.

The chain couples TRBV11-2 to TRBJ2-5; 7 bases are shared with TRBD1. V was clipped by 5 bases and J by 1 base; unmatched bases: 4. The CDR3 extends over 14 amino acids. Germline V gives CDR1 SGHAT, CDR2 FQNNGV. Written as DNA, the CDR3 is TGTGCCAGCAGCAAACGGGACAGCCAAGAGACCCAGTACTTC. This encodes CASSKRDSQETQYF. Looking up the rest from reference TRBV11-2 and TRBJ2-5 gives the full variable domain: EAGVAQSPRYKIIEKRQSVAFWCNPISGHATLYWYQQILGQGPKLLIQFQNNGVVDDSQLPKDRFSAERLKGVDSTLKIQPAKLEDSAVYLCASSKRDSQETQYFGPGTRLLVL.

This clone was observed once. The chain has TRBV27 and TRBJ1-1; the D is unclear. Germline values: CDR1 MNHEY, CDR2 SMNVEV (reference sequence). The CDR3 has 16 residues. V lost 2 bases, J lost 1 base, and 14 bases lay in between. The CDR3 loop is CASSLLGPLRNTEAFF. CDR3 nucleotide sequence: TGTGCCAGCAGTTTACTTGGGCCGTTAAGGAACACTGAAGCTTTCTTT.

This rearrangement joins TRBV7-9 to TRBJ1-3, with TRBD1 matching 12 bases. Looked up from germline, CDR1 is SEHNR and CDR2 is FQNEAQ (reference sequence). The V and J ends lost 3 bases and 4 bases, in that order; junction bases with no gene match: 1. CDR3 length: 15 residues. DNA of the CDR3: TGTGCCAGCAGCTTGGGACAGGGGGCGGGAAACACCATATATTTT. It yields the protein CASSLGQGAGNTIYF.

This chain joins TRBV27 and TRBJ1-1; maybe TRBD1 (6 bases). Germline V gives CDR1 MNHEY, CDR2 SMNVEV (reference sequence). V lost 3 bases and J lost 10, with 15 bases in between. The CDR3 covers 13 residues. The chain's CDR3 is CASSLKSDRRAFF. The CDR3 DNA follows: TGTGCCAGCAGTTTGAAGTCGGACAGAAGAGCTTTCTTT.

This chain joins TRBV24-1 and TRBJ2-3, with TRBD1 identical over 7 bases. J gave up 3 bases and V 6 bases, and 11 bases lay outside the gene matches. The CDR3 is 16 residues long. Germline V CDR1 and CDR2: KGHDR, SFDVKD. The CDR3 DNA follows: TGTGCCACCAGTTCCCCGAAGGGGGCGCAAACAGATACGCAGTATTTT. It codes for CATSSPKGAQTDTQYF.